This TCR beta chain was observed in a study of OX40 agonist ivuxolimab in advanced cancers. About the research overall: Treatment of patients was with ivuxolimab, an agonistic anti-OX40 (CD134) antibody. Ivuxolimab was administered intravenously to patients at 0.01 to 10 mg/kg every 2 weeks. Partial responses occurred in three patients (one hepatocellular carcinoma, two cutaneous melanoma).

Collection of blood occurred at baseline, at cycle 4 day 1, and at cycle 7 day 1. With V trimmed by 4 bases and J by 7 bases, 7 bases remained unmatched. Germline V gives CDR1 MGHRA, CDR2 YSYEKL. This CDR3 has 15 residues. Clones were read by immunoSEQ multiplex PCR, and TCRdb kept only the in-frame ones, dropping some. Of some 35,000 clones in the sample, 79% were seen once. The sequenced sample was CD4+ or CD8+ T cells sorted from blood, obtained in a trial of the OX40 agonist ivuxolimab. The V and J genes are TRBV4-1 and TRBJ1-3, with 10 nucleotides matching TRBD1. The sequence was obtained from an adult with an advanced solid tumor such as melanoma, head and neck, liver or kidney cancer. DNA for the CDR3: TGCGCCAGCAGCCCTGGGACAGGGGACCTGAACACCATATATTTT. Protein sequence: CASSPGTGDLNTIYF.